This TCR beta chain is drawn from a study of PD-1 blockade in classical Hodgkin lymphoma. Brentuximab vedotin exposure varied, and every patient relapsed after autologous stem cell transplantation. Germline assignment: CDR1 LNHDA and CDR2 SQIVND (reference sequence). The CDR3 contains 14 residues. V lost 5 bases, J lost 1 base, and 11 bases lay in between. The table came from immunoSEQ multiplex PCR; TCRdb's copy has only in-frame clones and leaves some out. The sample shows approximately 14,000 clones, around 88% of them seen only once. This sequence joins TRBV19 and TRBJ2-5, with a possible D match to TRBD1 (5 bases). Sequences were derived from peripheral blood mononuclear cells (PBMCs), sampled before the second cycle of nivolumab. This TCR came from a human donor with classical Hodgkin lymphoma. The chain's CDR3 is CASSVQGAQETQYF. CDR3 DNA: TGTGCCAGTAGTGTTCAGGGTGCCCAAGAGACCCAGTACTTC.